This T cell receptor (beta chain) comes out of a study of T cell responses to AZD1222 COVID-19 vaccine. Study outcomes and limitations: Two doses of AZD1222 preceded a rise in Spike-specific TCR breadth and depth. At baseline, just five to seven AZD1222 recipients tested seropositive. With dominance at 160-218 and 743-854, vaccine-associated CD4 TCRs spanned spike.

About this clone: As yet, its antigen is unknown.

The repertoire was sequenced with immunoSEQ multiplex PCR; TCRdb's copy has only in-frame clones and lacks some. Of 130,000 or so clones listed, roughly nine tenths are singletons. CDR1 is SGHTA, CDR2 FQGNSA, per germline. Trimming removed 6 bases from V and 8 bases from J; junction bases left unmatched: 8. The CDR3 has 15 residues. Sequencing was performed on peripheral blood, taken 28 days after the second dose of the MenACWY control vaccine. This clonotype was sampled from an adult who received the MenACWY meningococcal vaccine as a control. The rearrangement uses TRBV7-2 and TRBJ1-6; TRBD1 agrees at 9 bases. The CDR3 DNA sequence: TGTGCCAGCAGATCGGGACAGGGTCTCTATTCACCCCTCCACTTT. Translation: CASRSGQGLYSPLHF.